A selection of T cell receptor beta chains follows, all from one sample in a study of T cells in narcolepsy. Sequenced by immunoSEQ multiplex PCR; TCRdb stores in-frame clones only, minus some. The table shows over 40,000 clones, with around 88% occurring only once. The source material was CD45RA- memory CD4+ T cells from PBMCs. The source is a human donor with narcolepsy. Both conserved end residues are part of each CDR3. Each record gives: CDR3 length, J gene, clone size, V gene, D gene, CDR3 DNA, CDR3 protein. The D gene is left open where the match is weak. Clone size is not always given. Where it is, it says once, few, many or a class for expanded clones.

length: 14
J: TRBJ2-7
size: .
V: TRBV28
D: .
DNA: TGTGCCACTACGGATAGGGGGGCGGGGTACGAGCAGTACTTC
CDR3: CATTDRGAGYEQYF

length: 16
J: TRBJ1-6
size: .
V: TRBV4-2
D: .
DNA: TGTGCCAGCAGCCAAGATGAGGCGGGGCAAAATTCACCCCTCCACTTT
CDR3: CASSQDEAGQNSPLHF

length: 13
J: TRBJ1-1
size: .
V: TRBV7-6
D: .
DNA: TGTGCCAGCAGCCTGGCGCCGAACACTGAAGCTTTCTTT
CDR3: CASSLAPNTEAFF

length: 16
J: TRBJ2-3
size: .
V: TRBV7-2
D: TRBD2
DNA: TGTGCCAGCAGCTTAATGGCTAGCGGGGGGGGAGATACGCAGTATTTT
CDR3: CASSLMASGGGDTQYF

length: 15
J: TRBJ1-5
size: .
V: TRBV2
D: TRBD1
DNA: TGTGCCAGCAGTGGGGCGGACAGGGTATACCAGCCCCAGCATTTT
CDR3: CASSGADRVYQPQHF

length: 11
J: TRBJ2-3
size: .
V: TRBV20-1
D: .
DNA: TGCAGTGCGCCCTTCCAAGATACGCAGTATTTT
CDR3: CSAPFQDTQYF

length: 14
J: TRBJ1-5
size: .
V: TRBV6-5
D: TRBD1
DNA: TGTGCCAGCAGTAGGGACAGTGACAATCAGCCCCAGCATTTT
CDR3: CASSRDSDNQPQHF

length: 13
J: TRBJ2-7
size: .
V: TRBV30
D: .
DNA: TGTGCCTGGAGTGTGAGCCTAGCAGGCGAGCAGTACTTC
CDR3: CAWSVSLAGEQYF

length: 15
J: TRBJ2-2
size: .
V: TRBV7-8
D: .
DNA: TGTGCCAGCAGCCGAGCGCAGGCCGTCACCGGGGAGCTGTTTTTT
CDR3: CASSRAQAVTGELFF

length: 15
J: TRBJ2-1
size: .
V: TRBV9
D: TRBD2
DNA: TGTGCCAGCAGCGTAATAGCTAGCGGGACAGATGAGCAGTTCTTC
CDR3: CASSVIASGTDEQFF

length: 16
J: TRBJ2-7
size: .
V: TRBV19
D: .
DNA: TGTGCCAGTAGTATAGACACAGCGCAACTCTCCTACGAGCAGTACTTC
CDR3: CASSIDTAQLSYEQYF

length: 14
J: TRBJ1-1
size: .
V: TRBV7-9
D: .
DNA: TGTGCCAGCAGCTGGGAGGGGCTGAACACTGAAGCTTTCTTT
CDR3: CASSWEGLNTEAFF

length: 14
J: TRBJ2-2
size: .
V: TRBV7-8
D: TRBD2
DNA: TGTGCCAGCTCGGGACTAGCCTACACCGGGGAGCTGTTTTTT
CDR3: CASSGLAYTGELFF

length: 14
J: TRBJ1-1
size: .
V: TRBV12-5
D: .
DNA: TGTGCTAGTGGGTTGGGGCAGAAGAACACTGAAGCTTTCTTT
CDR3: CASGLGQKNTEAFF

length: 13
J: TRBJ2-7
size: .
V: TRBV19
D: .
DNA: TGTGCCAGTACTGACAGGACCACCTACGAGCAGTACTTC
CDR3: CASTDRTTYEQYF

length: 13
J: TRBJ2-7
size: .
V: TRBV13
D: .
DNA: TGTGCCGGATCGTCGGGGGGCAGTCCCGAGCAGTACTTC
CDR3: CAGSSGGSPEQYF

length: 10
J: TRBJ1-1
size: once
V: TRBV19
D: .
DNA: TGTGCCAGTGGACGGATTGAAGCTTTCTTT
CDR3: CASGRIEAFF

length: 13
J: TRBJ1-1
size: once
V: TRBV7-6
D: .
DNA: TGTGCCAGCAGCCCAAGGGGTGGCACTGAAGCTTTCTTT
CDR3: CASSPRGGTEAFF

length: 14
J: TRBJ2-7
size: .
V: TRBV5-1
D: .
DNA: TGCGCCAGCAGCTTGGTGGCCCGGAACTACGAGCAGTACTTC
CDR3: CASSLVARNYEQYF

length: 13
J: TRBJ1-1
size: .
V: TRBV7-9
D: .
DNA: TGTGCCAGCAGGGAACTATCAGACGGGAAAGCTTTCTTT
CDR3: CASRELSDGKAFF

length: 16
J: TRBJ2-3
size: .
V: TRBV7-2
D: TRBD1
DNA: TGTGCCAGCAGCGCCCAGGACAGGTTGCGAACAGATACGCAGTATTTT
CDR3: CASSAQDRLRTDTQYF

length: 13
J: TRBJ1-1
size: .
V: TRBV14
D: .
DNA: TGTGCCAGCAGCGAAGCGCTGAACACTGAAGCTTTCTTT
CDR3: CASSEALNTEAFF

length: 15
J: TRBJ2-2
size: .
V: TRBV12-5
D: .
DNA: TGTGCTAGTGGGTCGATACAGGGAGACACCGGGGAGCTGTTTTTT
CDR3: CASGSIQGDTGELFF

length: 15
J: TRBJ2-2
size: .
V: TRBV5-1
D: TRBD2
DNA: TGCGCCAGCATTAAGGGGACTACCTCCACCGGGGAGCTGTTTTTT
CDR3: CASIKGTTSTGELFF

length: 14
J: TRBJ2-7
size: .
V: TRBV25-1
D: .
DNA: TGTGCCAGCAGTGAAAAATTAGCAGACTACGAGCAGTACTTC
CDR3: CASSEKLADYEQYF

length: 11
J: TRBJ2-5
size: .
V: TRBV30
D: .
DNA: TGTGCCTGGAGTGCGAGAGAGACCCAGTACTTC
CDR3: CAWSARETQYF

length: 17
J: TRBJ1-4
size: .
V: TRBV7-2
D: TRBD1
DNA: TGTGCCAGCAGCCCAGCCTCAGGGGGCGCAACTAATGAAAAACTGTTTTTT
CDR3: CASSPASGGATNEKLFF

length: 12
J: TRBJ2-5
size: once
V: TRBV6-1
D: .
DNA: TGTGCCAGCAGTGTAGGGGTCAGCCAACAGTACTTC
CDR3: CASSVGVSQQYF

length: 16
J: TRBJ1-5
size: .
V: TRBV28
D: TRBD1
DNA: TGTGCCAGCAGTTTTACAGGGGTATATAGCAATCAGCCCCAGCATTTT
CDR3: CASSFTGVYSNQPQHF

length: 13
J: TRBJ1-1
size: .
V: TRBV27
D: .
DNA: TGTGCCAGCAGTTGGCCGGGGGTCACTGAAGCTTTCTTT
CDR3: CASSWPGVTEAFF

length: 15
J: TRBJ2-5
size: .
V: TRBV5-1
D: TRBD2
DNA: TGCGCCAGCAGCGCGGTAGCGGGGCATCAAGAGACCCAGTACTTC
CDR3: CASSAVAGHQETQYF

length: 16
J: TRBJ2-1
size: .
V: TRBV5-4
D: .
DNA: TGTGCCAGCAGCTTGGGAAACGCAGGGGTACATAATGAGCAGTTCTTC
CDR3: CASSLGNAGVHNEQFF

length: 15
J: TRBJ1-4
size: few
V: TRBV27
D: .
DNA: TGTGCCAGCAGTTTGGTCGCAGACCGGGGTGAAAAACTGTTTTTT
CDR3: CASSLVADRGEKLFF

length: 14
J: TRBJ1-1
size: .
V: TRBV2
D: .
DNA: TGTGCCAGCAGTGAAACCAGGGGAAACACTGAAGCTTTCTTT
CDR3: CASSETRGNTEAFF

length: 15
J: TRBJ2-3
size: .
V: TRBV7-9
D: .
DNA: TGTGCCAGCAGCTTAGGGGGGCTTAGCACAGATACGCAGTATTTT
CDR3: CASSLGGLSTDTQYF

length: 15
J: TRBJ2-1
size: .
V: TRBV12-5
D: TRBD2
DNA: TGTGCTAGTGCCGGATGGACTAGCGCCTTCAATGAGCAGTTCTTC
CDR3: CASAGWTSAFNEQFF

length: 15
J: TRBJ2-3
size: .
V: TRBV7-8
D: .
DNA: TGTGCCAGCAGCCAACAGGGCACTAGCACAGATACGCAGTATTTT
CDR3: CASSQQGTSTDTQYF

length: 18
J: TRBJ2-3
size: .
V: TRBV12-5
D: TRBD2
DNA: TGTGCTAGTGGTTTGGGAAGGACTAGCGGGGGATTAACAGATACGCAGTATTTT
CDR3: CASGLGRTSGGLTDTQYF

length: 15
J: TRBJ2-1
size: few
V: TRBV5-4
D: TRBD2
DNA: TGTGCCAGCAGCTTGACCGGGAGGCAGTACAATGAGCAGTTCTTC
CDR3: CASSLTGRQYNEQFF

length: 18
J: TRBJ2-4
size: .
V: TRBV4-3
D: .
DNA: TGCGCCAGCAGCCCGAGTACCGGGTCTTCGGGGTTAGAAAACATTCAGTACTTC
CDR3: CASSPSTGSSGLENIQYF